Below are 4 T cell receptor beta chains sequenced from a single sample in a study of shared clonotypes between healthy human individuals. Generated by immunoSEQ multiplex PCR, the TCRdb table keeps only in-frame clones and is missing some. The data contain about 300,000 clones, under 80% of them seen just once; the ten biggest clones take up about 9.3%. Sequenced sample: memory CD4+ T cells sorted from blood. Noted subset: CD45RA-negative fraction. Every receptor here comes from a man aged 25 to 40 in good health.

The chain recombines TRBV6-5 with TRBJ1-2; D is unclear. The germline V gene encodes CDR1 MNHEY and CDR2 SVGAGI. Trimming pared 8 bases from V and 3 bases from J, leaving 10 bases between. The CDR3 is 12 amino acids. The CDR3: CASQTGDYGYTF. The CDR3 DNA follows: TGTGCCAGCCAAACGGGCGACTATGGCTACACCTTC.

The chain is built from TRBV5-1 and TRBJ2-5, with TRBD1 matching over 9 bases. V trimming: 2 bases; J trimming: 7 bases; junction bases outside the gene matches: 6. Germline V gives CDR1 SGHRS, CDR2 YFSETQ. The CDR3 contains 14 residues. CDR3 in amino acids: CASSLTGGETTQYF. CDR3 in DNA: TGCGCCAGCAGCTTAACAGGGGGCGAAACGACCCAGTACTTC.

The rearrangement joins TRBV10-2 to TRBJ2-7; no clear D. This CDR3 is built from 13 residues. Germline assignment: CDR1 WSHSY and CDR2 SAAADI. V was clipped by 4 bases and J by 4 bases, with 11 bases between them. The CDR3 loop reads CASSGRVLYEQYF. The CDR3 region has the DNA TGCGCCAGCAGTGGTCGGGTTCTGTACGAGCAGTACTTC.

This clone was found once. The rearrangement links TRBV11-1 to TRBJ1-1; D call uncertain. From germline, CDR1 is SGHAT and CDR2 FQDESV (reference sequence). Between the trimmed V and J ends, which lost 5 bases and 2 bases, there was a span of 9 bases. This CDR3 spans 13 amino acids. The CDR3 spells CASSLTDNTEAFF. The CDR3 region has the DNA TGTGCCAGCAGCCTAACGGACAACACTGAAGCTTTCTTT.